Sequencing of this T cell receptor beta chain was carried out in a study of blood T cells in healthy people across ages. V was clipped by 3 bases and J by 0 bases, with 14 bases between them. This CDR3 spans 16 amino acids. The germline gives CDR1 KGHSH, CDR2 LQKENI. About 10 milliliters of peripheral blood were drawn from each donor into EDTA-treated tubes. Extraction of total RNA produced a minimum of 5.5 micrograms from each sample. This clonotype was counted between two and nine times. Combining a sample-barcoded 5' primer with a J-beta primer mix, a second PCR ran for about 7 to 12 cycles. Each CDR3 protein is one row after TCRdb ran MiXCR on the 5' RACE reads. The data contain over a million distinct CDR3 sequences, 45% of them singletons.

The source of this sequence is a woman aged 60-70 years in good health. Input material: blood. The rearrangement uses TRBV18 and TRBJ1-2, with unresolved D. CDR3 amino acids: CASSPTIVGANYGYTF. DNA of the CDR3: TGTGCCAGCTCACCTACGATAGTCGGAGCTAACTATGGCTACACCTTC.